This TCR beta chain was captured by sequencing in a study of T cells in narcolepsy. In the study overall: Donors had narcolepsy type 1 or type 2, or were healthy controls.

Sequenced by immunoSEQ multiplex PCR; TCRdb stores in-frame clones only, minus some. The sample holds roughly 35,000 clones; approximately 80% are singletons and the top ten take approximately 1%. Remarks on this clone: Its cognate antigen is unknown.

The V gene's germline CDR1 is LNHDA and CDR2 SQIVND (reference sequence). J lost 5 bases, V lost 5 bases, and 5 bases had no gene match. The CDR3 length is 14 residues. Whole-study findings and limits: Healthy controls reportedly lacked the autoreactive clonotypes serially found in patients' blood. In some patient and control memory CD4+ samples, autoreactive clones were absent. Same-patient CSF and blood CD4+ T cell clonotypes included HCRT-specific and TRIB2-specific autoreactive ones.

Material for sequencing was memory (CD45RA-) CD4+ T cells from blood. The sequence was obtained from a human donor in good health. The rearrangement joins TRBV19 to TRBJ1-1; 10 positions match TRBD1. CDR3 loop: CASSVTGGWTEAFF. In DNA, the CDR3 is TGTGCCAGTAGTGTGACAGGGGGCTGGACTGAAGCTTTCTTT. Full variable domain (rest looked up from reference TRBV19 and TRBJ1-1): DGGITQSPKYLFRKEGQNVTLSCEQNLNHDAMYWYRQDPGQGLRLIYYSQIVNDFQKGDIAEGYSVSREKKESFPLTVTSAQKNPTAFYLCASSVTGGWTEAFFGQGTRLTVV.